The rows below give T cell receptor beta chains drawn from one sample of a study of metastatic and nonmetastatic thyroid tumors. From the PCR reads, TCRdb re-called clones with MiXCR. The sample has about 32,000 clones; approximately 7.4% are singletons. Specimen: blood. The receptors were gathered from a female donor with papillary thyroid cancer or a benign thyroid nodule (not recorded which). Some clones in this sample may be carry-over from other donors' samples. Each CDR3 is given without its conserved first and last residue.

j_call	v_call	cdr3_aa
TRBJ1-4	TRBV7-9	ASRQTGTNEKLF
TRBJ1-6	TRBV6-1	ASRDQAASPLH
TRBJ2-1	TRBV7-2	ASSLAIHGNEQF
TRBJ2-1	TRBV6-1	ASTQLQLALNEQF
TRBJ2-1	TRBV4-2	ASSQDFSGSYNEQF
TRBJ1-5	TRBV20-1	SATPGTRVRRQPQH
TRBJ2-5	TRBV20-1	SATGTSGEETQY
TRBJ2-5	TRBV18	ASSPRPGGRETQY
TRBJ1-1	TRBV11-2	ASSLQNTEAF
TRBJ1-1	TRBV2	ASSEQTAFTEAF
TRBJ1-1	TRBV7-2	ASSSGAVMNTEAF
TRBJ2-7	TRBV6-2/TRBV6-3	ASSQPGGLYEQY
TRBJ1-2	TRBV6-1	ASSVYGTTGSGYGYT
TRBJ2-5	TRBV7-2	ASSFWDGETQY
TRBJ2-5	TRBV5-1	ASSLGGRTSAAETQY
TRBJ1-3	TRBV11-2	ASSLDSFSGNTIY
TRBJ1-1	TRBV11-2	ASSQSGTGPL
TRBJ1-2	TRBV9	ASSAQRGSEGYGYT
TRBJ2-5	TRBV14	ASSALAGLAGTQY
TRBJ1-2	TRBV11-1	ASSRGTGGAGYGYT
TRBJ2-1	TRBV5-1	ASSPRGGLAGNEQF
TRBJ1-5	TRBV27	ASSWTLNQPQH
TRBJ1-2	TRBV29-1	SAAGQGTPNYGYT
TRBJ1-5	TRBV6-1	ASRSGQTLSGPQH
TRBJ2-1	TRBV6-1	ASSLSMNEQF
TRBJ2-1	TRBV11-1	ASSEQGTSRRNEQF
TRBJ2-2	TRBV19	ARSPTDTSGELF
TRBJ1-3	TRBV30	AWRNFWRTGNTIY
TRBJ2-3	TRBV5-1	ASSSGTSVFDTQY
TRBJ2-7	TRBV4-2	ASSQRVTSGGGSYEQY
TRBJ2-1	TRBV6-5	ASSYSPVASGRTYNEQF
TRBJ2-7	TRBV9	ASSTSGSRQY
TRBJ1-1	TRBV7-9	ASSLFDRNAMAF
TRBJ1-2	TRBV28	ASSFPATAGYT
TRBJ2-2	TRBV2	ASSLSARGELF
TRBJ2-3	TRBV20-1	SAPGLAGGPTDTQY
TRBJ2-1	TRBV5-1	ASSSPGGAENNNEQF
TRBJ2-5	TRBV12-3/TRBV12-4	ASSLRQGVETQY
TRBJ1-2	TRBV5-1	ASSLGGVNGYT
TRBJ2-3	TRBV16	ASSQRSQIHTDTQY
TRBJ2-7	TRBV20-1	SARDQGTSFYEQY
TRBJ1-1	TRBV7-3	ASSLTGYAEAF